This T cell receptor beta chain was obtained from a study of T cell repertoires in cytomegalovirus infection. Study-level background: The authors relied on CMV epitopes, both recently identified HLA-C-restricted and well-studied HLA-B-restricted. It can be stated that public TCR beta signatures indicated CMV infection as well as a matching HLA type.

The CDR3 is made up of 13 amino acids. The V end lost 7 bases, the J end lost 4 bases, and 13 bases lay between the germline ends. From germline, CDR1 is LNHDA and CDR2 SQIVND (reference sequence). TCRdb recomputed calls from the reads with MiXCR, one row per CDR3 protein. The sample includes some 590,000 distinct CDR3 sequences, just under 40% of them seen just once. Details on this clonotype: Its antigen is not known.

The sequencing here drew on cultured PBMCs, taken from culture after CMV antigen stimulation. The rearrangement links TRBV19 to TRBJ2-5; maybe TRBD1 (6 bases). The origin of this receptor is a human donor in good health (CMV status not recorded). Some clones in this sample may be carry-over from other donors' samples. The DNA of the CDR3 is TGTGCCAGTACCCCGGGACACGGAGAGACCCAGTACTTC. Translated: CASTPGHGETQYF.